This T cell receptor beta chain was obtained from a study of spatial heterogeneity in lung cancer. At the level of the study: Donors were around 70 untreated early-stage non-small cell lung cancer patients. At a median of roughly 2 years after resection, follow-up PBMC samples were sequenced when available.

On this clonotype: Possible read error: a much larger clone is one base away.

Time point reported: blood at routine non-recurrence follow-up after resection. Frozen PBMC, nontumor lung or tumor provided whole RNA, which was sequenced unsorted. Every cDNA TCR molecule received its own unique molecular identifier. TCRdb analysed the 5' RACE reads with MiXCR anew, one entry per CDR3 protein. The table shows about 45,000 distinct CDR3 sequences, with about 22% occurring only once. Material: PBMCs, obtained at follow-up. This TCR was recovered from a female donor with early-stage non-small cell lung cancer.

The chain's CDR3 is CASSRDATDTQNF. Here the CDR3 DNA reads TGTGCCAGCAGCAGGGACGCGACAGATACGCAGAATTTT. The chain is built from TRBV7-9 and TRBJ2-3; D may match TRBD1 or TRBD2 (5 bases each). This CDR3 has 13 residues. Germline V gene lookup returns CDR1 SEHNR and CDR2 FQNEAQ (reference sequence).